The 5 T cell receptor beta chains reported below all come from one sample, sequenced in a study of T-cell reconstitution after alpha-beta-depleted transplantation in children (dated by TCRdb to the mid-2010s). This specimen's treatment or condition label, interpreted: allogeneic hematopoietic cell transplantation with graft depleted of TCRalphabeta T cells and CD19 B cells. The library came from PCR. Sequencing was performed on an Illumina HiSeq 2500. Molecular barcoding was employed in the preparation of TCR libraries, with unique molecular identifiers being used to normalize TCRbeta repertoire quantification. TCRdb redid the processing of the public reads, applying fastp at Q25 and MiXCR, and retained in-frame beta chains. Identical CDR3 proteins give one entry, which carries the most common genes and DNA. The sample includes more than 300,000 distinct CDR3 sequences, with around 15% observed a single time. The ten largest clones represent around 41% of the sample.

The starting material was PBMCs, mostly from graft donor cells, obtained 360 days after TCRalphabeta/CD19-depleted stem cell transplant. The receptor source for this set is a male patient aged 2 to 9 who had a stem cell transplant for acute lymphoblastic leukemia, so the T cells may come from the graft donor.

The chain links TRBV12-3 or TRBV12-4 to TRBJ2-1, with D hard to call. This CDR3 has 12 amino acids. Trimming removed 3 bases from V and 9 bases from J, with 9 bases in between. The CDR3 region is CASSFRTSEQFF. DNA of the CDR3: TGTGCCAGCAGTTTCCGGACCAGTGAGCAGTTCTTC.

This clonotype was picked up many times. The genes are TRBV29-1 and TRBJ2-1, with a possible D match to TRBD2 (6 bases). The CDR3 totals 13 residues. Trimming removed 3 bases from V and 7 bases from J, with 13 bases in between. The germline V gene encodes CDR1 SQVTM and CDR2 ANQGSEA. The CDR3 bases are TGCAGCGTTGACCCTGGGGACTGGAATGAGCAGTTCTTC. This codes for CSVDPGDWNEQFF.

The CDR3 region has the DNA TGCGCCAGCAGCCAAGATTTAACCCTAGAAAACAATGAGCAGTTCTTC. This translates into CASSQDLTLENNEQFF. J is TRBJ2-1 and V is TRBV4-3; D gene ambiguous. This CDR3 has 16 amino acids. V was shortened by 0 bases and J by 5 bases, with 14 bases between the two germline ends. CDR1 LGHNA and CDR2 YSLEER come from the germline V gene.

This chain links TRBV4-3 with TRBJ2-1; D might be TRBD2 (5 bases). There are 17 residues in the CDR3. Looked up from germline, CDR1 is LGHNA and CDR2 is YSLEER. The V end was cut by 0 bases, the J end by 2 bases, with 14 bases between. The chain's CDR3 is CASSQDPGLIPYNEQFF. DNA of the CDR3: TGCGCCAGCAGCCAAGACCCTGGACTGATCCCCTACAATGAGCAGTTCTTC.

This clonotype came up a few times. The chain has TRBV2 and TRBJ1-1; 8 nucleotides match TRBD1. Trimming took 4 bases from V and 0 from J; bases not matched to a gene: 1. CDR3 length: 14 amino acids. The germline CDR1 and CDR2 sequences are SNHLY and FYNNEI. The CDR3 nucleotides are TGTGCCAGCAGTGGACAGGGGATGAACACTGAAGCTTTCTTT. Translation: CASSGQGMNTEAFF.